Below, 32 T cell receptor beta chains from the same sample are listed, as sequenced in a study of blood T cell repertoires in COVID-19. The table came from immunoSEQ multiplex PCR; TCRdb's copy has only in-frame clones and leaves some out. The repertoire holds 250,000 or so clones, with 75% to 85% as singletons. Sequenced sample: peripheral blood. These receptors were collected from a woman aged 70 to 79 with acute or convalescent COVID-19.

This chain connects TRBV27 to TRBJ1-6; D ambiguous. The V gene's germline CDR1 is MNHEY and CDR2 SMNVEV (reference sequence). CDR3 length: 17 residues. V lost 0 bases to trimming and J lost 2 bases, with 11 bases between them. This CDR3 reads CASSLSWAGTYNSPLHF. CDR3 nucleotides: TGTGCCAGCAGTTTATCTTGGGCAGGTACCTATAATTCACCCCTCCACTTT.

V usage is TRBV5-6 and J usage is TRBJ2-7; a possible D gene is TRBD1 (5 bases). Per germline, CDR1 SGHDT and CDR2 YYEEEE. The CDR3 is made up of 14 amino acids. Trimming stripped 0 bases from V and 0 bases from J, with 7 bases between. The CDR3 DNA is TGTGCCAGCAGCTTGGCAGGGTCCTCCTACGAGCAGTACTTC. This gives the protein CASSLAGSSYEQYF.

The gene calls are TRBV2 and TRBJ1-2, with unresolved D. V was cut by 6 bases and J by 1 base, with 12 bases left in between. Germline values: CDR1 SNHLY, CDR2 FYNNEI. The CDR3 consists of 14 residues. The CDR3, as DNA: TGTGCCAGCAGAGGAGACGGGAATAACTATGGCTACACCTTC. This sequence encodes CASRGDGNNYGYTF. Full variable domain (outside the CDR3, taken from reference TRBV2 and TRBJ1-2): EPEVTQTPSHQVTQMGQEVILRCVPISNHLYFYWYRQILGQKVEFLVSFYNNEISEKSEIFDDQFSVERPDGSNFTLKIRSTKLEDSAMYFCASRGDGNNYGYTFGSGTRLTVV.

CDR3 region: CASSLDQGARETQYF. CDR3 coding DNA: TGCGCCAGCAGCTTGGATCAGGGGGCGCGAGAGACCCAGTACTTC. V is TRBV5-1 and J is TRBJ2-5, with TRBD1 matching over 8 bases. The germline gives CDR1 SGHRS, CDR2 YFSETQ. The CDR3 totals 15 residues. Trimming removed 0 bases from V and 4 bases from J; junction bases left unmatched: 5.

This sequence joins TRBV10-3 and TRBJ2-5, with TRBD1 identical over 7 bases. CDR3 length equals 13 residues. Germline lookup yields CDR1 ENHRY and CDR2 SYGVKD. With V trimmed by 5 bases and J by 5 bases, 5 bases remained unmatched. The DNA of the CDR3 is TGTGCCATCAGTTCGACAGGGCGGGAGACCCAGTACTTC. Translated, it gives CAISSTGRETQYF.

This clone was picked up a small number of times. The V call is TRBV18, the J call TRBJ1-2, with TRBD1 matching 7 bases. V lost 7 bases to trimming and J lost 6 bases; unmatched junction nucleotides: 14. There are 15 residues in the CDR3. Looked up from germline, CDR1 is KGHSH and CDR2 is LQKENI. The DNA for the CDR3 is TGTGCCAGCTTGGATCTTAAACAGGGGTCCCATGGCTACACCTTC. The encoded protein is CASLDLKQGSHGYTF.

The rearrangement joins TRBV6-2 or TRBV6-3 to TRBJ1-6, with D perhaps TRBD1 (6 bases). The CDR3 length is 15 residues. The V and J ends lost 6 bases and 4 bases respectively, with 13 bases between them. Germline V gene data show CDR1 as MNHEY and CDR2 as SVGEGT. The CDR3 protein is CASSRGGGYNSPLHF. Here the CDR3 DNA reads TGTGCCAGCAGCAGGGGCGGGGGTTATAATTCACCCCTCCACTTT.

CDR3 coding DNA: TGTGCCAGCAGTCATGCCACAGGGTTCGAGCAGTACTTC. Residues: CASSHATGFEQYF. The V call is TRBV28, the J call TRBJ2-7, with D possibly being TRBD1 (6 bases). V was shortened by 5 bases and J by 6 bases, with 14 bases between the two germline ends. Germline V gene lookup returns CDR1 MDHEN and CDR2 SYDVKM. The CDR3 is 13 residues long.

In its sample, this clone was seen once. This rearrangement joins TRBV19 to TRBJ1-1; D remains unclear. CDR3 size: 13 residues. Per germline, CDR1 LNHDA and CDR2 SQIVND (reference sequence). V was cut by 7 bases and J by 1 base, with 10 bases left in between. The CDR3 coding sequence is TGTGCCAGTACCACCGGGAGGAACACTGAAGCTTTCTTT. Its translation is CASTTGRNTEAFF.

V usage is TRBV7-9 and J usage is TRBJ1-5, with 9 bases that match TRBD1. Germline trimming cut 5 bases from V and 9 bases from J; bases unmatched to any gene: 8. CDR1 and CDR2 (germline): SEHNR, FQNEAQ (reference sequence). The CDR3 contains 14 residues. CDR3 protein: CASSQGQGAGPQHF. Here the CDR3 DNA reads TGTGCCAGCAGCCAGGGACAGGGTGCCGGGCCCCAGCATTTT.

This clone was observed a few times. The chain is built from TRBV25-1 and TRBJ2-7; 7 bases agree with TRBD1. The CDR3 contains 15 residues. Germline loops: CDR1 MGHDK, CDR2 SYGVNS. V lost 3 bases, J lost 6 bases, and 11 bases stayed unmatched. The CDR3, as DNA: TGTGCCAGCAGTGAGGGGACAGTTGGACTGGGCGAGCAGTACTTC. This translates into CASSEGTVGLGEQYF.

Written as DNA, the CDR3 is TGTGCCAGCAGTGTTGACAGGAACACTGAAGCTTTCTTT. Translated, it gives CASSVDRNTEAFF. The rearrangement joins TRBV5-4 to TRBJ1-1, with D perhaps TRBD1 (5 bases). The V gene's germline CDR1 is SGHNT and CDR2 YYREEE (reference sequence). The CDR3 has 13 residues. Trimming removed 5 bases at V and 1 base at J, with 9 bases between.

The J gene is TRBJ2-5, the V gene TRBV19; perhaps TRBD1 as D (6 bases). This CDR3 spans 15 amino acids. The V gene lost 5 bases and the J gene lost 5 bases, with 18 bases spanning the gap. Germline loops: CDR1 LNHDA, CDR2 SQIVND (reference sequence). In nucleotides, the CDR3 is TGTGCCAGTAGTCCCATGACAGGCAAGGGGGAGACCCAGTACTTC. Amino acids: CASSPMTGKGETQYF.

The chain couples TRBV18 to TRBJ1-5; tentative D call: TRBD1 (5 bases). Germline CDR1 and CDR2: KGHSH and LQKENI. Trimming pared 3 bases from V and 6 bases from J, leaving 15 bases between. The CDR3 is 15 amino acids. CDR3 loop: CASSPIGRGTQPQHF. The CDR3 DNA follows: TGTGCCAGCTCACCGATCGGTCGGGGGACTCAGCCCCAGCATTTT. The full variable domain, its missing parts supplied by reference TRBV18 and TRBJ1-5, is NAGVMQNPRHLVRRRGQEARLRCSPMKGHSHVYWYRQLPEEGLKFMVYLQKENIIDESGMPKERFSAEFPKEGPSILRIQQVVRGDSAAYFCASSPIGRGTQPQHFGDGTRLSIL.

Here the CDR3 DNA reads TGCGCCAGCAGTAAAGACACCTACAATGAGCAGTTCTTC. Its protein is CASSKDTYNEQFF. This chain links TRBV10-1 with TRBJ2-1; unclear D gene. There are 13 residues in the CDR3. CDR1 is WNHNN and CDR2 is SYGVQD in the germline V gene (reference sequence). Trimming shortened V by 5 bases and J by 2 bases, and 7 bases separated the two germline ends.

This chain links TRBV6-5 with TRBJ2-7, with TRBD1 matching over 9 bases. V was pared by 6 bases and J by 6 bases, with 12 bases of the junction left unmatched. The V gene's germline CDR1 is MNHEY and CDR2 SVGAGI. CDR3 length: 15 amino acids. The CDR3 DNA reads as TGTGCCAGCAGCCGCAGAGGGACAGGGATGGGCGAGCAGTACTTC. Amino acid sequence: CASSRRGTGMGEQYF.

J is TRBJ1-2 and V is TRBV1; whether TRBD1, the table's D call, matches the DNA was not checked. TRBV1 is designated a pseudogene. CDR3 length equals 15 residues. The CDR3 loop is CTSSQPGQVFYGYTF. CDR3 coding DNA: TGCACCAGCAGCCAACCGGGACAAGTATTCTATGGCTACACCTTC.

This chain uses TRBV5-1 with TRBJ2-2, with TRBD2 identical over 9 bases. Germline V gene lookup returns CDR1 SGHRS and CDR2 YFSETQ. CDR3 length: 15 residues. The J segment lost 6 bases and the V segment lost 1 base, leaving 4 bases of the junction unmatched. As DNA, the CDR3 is TGCGCCAGCAGCTTGCGCGGGGGGGCAGCCGGGGAGCTGTTTTTT. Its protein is CASSLRGGAAGELFF.

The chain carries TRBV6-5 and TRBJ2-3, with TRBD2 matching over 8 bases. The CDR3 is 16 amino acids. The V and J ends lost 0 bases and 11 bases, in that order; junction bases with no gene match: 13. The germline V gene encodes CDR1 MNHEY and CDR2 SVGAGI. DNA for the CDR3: TGTGCCAGCAGTTACTCGAACGGGGGGGCCCATCTCTGGCAGTATTTT. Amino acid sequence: CASSYSNGGAHLWQYF.

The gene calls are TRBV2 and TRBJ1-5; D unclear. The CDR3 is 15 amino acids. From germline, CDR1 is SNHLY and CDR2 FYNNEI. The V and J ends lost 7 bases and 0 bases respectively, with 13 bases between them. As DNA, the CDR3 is TGTGCCAGCAAAGGAGCGGCTTCTAGCAATCAGCCCCAGCATTTT. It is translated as CASKGAASSNQPQHF.

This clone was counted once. The DNA for the CDR3 is TGTGCCAGCAGCCCTATAACAGGGAGTATTTTGACCACTGAAGCTTTCTTT. Protein product: CASSPITGSILTTEAFF. The gene calls are TRBV3-1 (or the pseudogene TRBV3-2) and TRBJ1-1; possibly TRBD1 for D (6 bases). With 4 bases removed from V and 4 bases from J, the gap between germline ends came to 22 bases. The germline V gene has CDR1 LGHDT and CDR2 YNNKEL (reference sequence). This CDR3 is built from 17 residues.

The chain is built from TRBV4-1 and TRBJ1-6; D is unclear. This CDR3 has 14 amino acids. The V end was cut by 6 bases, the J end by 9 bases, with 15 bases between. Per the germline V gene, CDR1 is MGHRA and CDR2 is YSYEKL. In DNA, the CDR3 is TGCGCCAGCAGAGTGGTCGGGGAGGGTTCACCCCTCCACTTT. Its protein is CASRVVGEGSPLHF.

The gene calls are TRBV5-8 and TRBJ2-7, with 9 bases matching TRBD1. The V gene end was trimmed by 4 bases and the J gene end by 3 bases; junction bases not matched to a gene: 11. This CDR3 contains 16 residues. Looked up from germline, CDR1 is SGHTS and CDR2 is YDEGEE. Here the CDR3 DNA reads TGTGCCAGCAGCACAGAACTAAGGACAGGGGACTACGAGCAGTACTTC. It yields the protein CASSTELRTGDYEQYF.

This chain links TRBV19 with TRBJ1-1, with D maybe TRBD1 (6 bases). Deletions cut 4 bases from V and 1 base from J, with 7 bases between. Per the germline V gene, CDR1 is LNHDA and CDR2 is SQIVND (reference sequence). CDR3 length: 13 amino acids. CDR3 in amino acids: CASSRGPNTEAFF. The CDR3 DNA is TGTGCCAGTAGTAGGGGGCCGAACACTGAAGCTTTCTTT.

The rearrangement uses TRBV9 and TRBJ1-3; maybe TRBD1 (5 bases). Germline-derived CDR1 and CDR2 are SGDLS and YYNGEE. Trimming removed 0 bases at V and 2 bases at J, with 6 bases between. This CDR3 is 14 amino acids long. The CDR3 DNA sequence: TGTGCCAGCAGCGTAGCAGGGACTGGAAACACCATATATTTT. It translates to CASSVAGTGNTIYF.

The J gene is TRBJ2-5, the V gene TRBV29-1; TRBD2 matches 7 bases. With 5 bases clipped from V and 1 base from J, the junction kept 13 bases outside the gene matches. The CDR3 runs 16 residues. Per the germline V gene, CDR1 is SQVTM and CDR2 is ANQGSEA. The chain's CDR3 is CSVPSNQRGTQETQYF. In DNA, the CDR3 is TGCAGCGTTCCTTCAAACCAGCGGGGAACCCAAGAGACCCAGTACTTC.

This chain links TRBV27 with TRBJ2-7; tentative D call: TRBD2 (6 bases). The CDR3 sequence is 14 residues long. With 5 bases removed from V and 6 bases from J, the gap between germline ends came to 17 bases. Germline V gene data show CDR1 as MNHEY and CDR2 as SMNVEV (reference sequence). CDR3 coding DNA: TGTGCCAGCAGTGAAACTAGCTTGGGGGGCGAGCAGTACTTC. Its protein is CASSETSLGGEQYF.

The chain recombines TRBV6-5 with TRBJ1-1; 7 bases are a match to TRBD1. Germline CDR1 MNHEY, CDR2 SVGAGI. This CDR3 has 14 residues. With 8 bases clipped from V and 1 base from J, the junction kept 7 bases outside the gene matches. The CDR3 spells CASGTGTANTEAFF. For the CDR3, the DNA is TGTGCCAGCGGGACCGGGACAGCGAACACTGAAGCTTTCTTT.

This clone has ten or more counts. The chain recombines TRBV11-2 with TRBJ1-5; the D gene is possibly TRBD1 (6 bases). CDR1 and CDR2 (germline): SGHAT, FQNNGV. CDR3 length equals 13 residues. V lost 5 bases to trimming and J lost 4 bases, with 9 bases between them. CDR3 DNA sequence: TGTGCCAGCAGCAAGGACAGAAATCAGCCCCAGCATTTT. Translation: CASSKDRNQPQHF.

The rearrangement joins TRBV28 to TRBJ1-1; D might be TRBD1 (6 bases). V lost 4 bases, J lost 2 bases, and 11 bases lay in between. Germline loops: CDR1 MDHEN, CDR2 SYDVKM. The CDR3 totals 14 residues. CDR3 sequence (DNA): TGTGCCAGCAGTTCGGGGGGGGCTAACACTGAAGCTTTCTTT. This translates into CASSSGGANTEAFF.

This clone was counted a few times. CDR3 sequence (DNA): TGTGCCAGCAGCCCCCGGTACGGGGCAGGGGACACTGAAGCTTTCTTT. Translated, it gives CASSPRYGAGDTEAFF. V is TRBV14 and J is TRBJ1-1; perhaps TRBD1 as D (6 bases). The CDR3 has 16 amino acids. The V end was cut by 4 bases, the J end by 3 bases, with 18 bases between. Germline CDR1 and CDR2: SGHDN and FVKESK.

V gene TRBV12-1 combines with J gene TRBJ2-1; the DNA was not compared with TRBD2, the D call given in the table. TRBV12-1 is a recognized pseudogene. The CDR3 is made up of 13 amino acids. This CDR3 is CTSRGTFYNEQFF. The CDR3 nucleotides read TGTACCAGCCGGGGAACTTTCTACAATGAGCAGTTCTTC.